One sample yielded the 21 T cell receptor beta chains listed below, sequenced in a study of control samples from healthy donors and cancer patients. The protocol was immunoSEQ multiplex PCR, while the TCRdb copy is restricted to in-frame clones and leaves out a portion. The sample contains about 150,000 clones, around 94% of which appear only once. The sequencing sample was made of PBMCs. These receptors came from a man aged 55 to 70 with colorectal cancer.

The chain combines TRBV24-1 with TRBJ2-2; perhaps TRBD2 as D (5 bases). The CDR3 spans 12 residues. Trimming pared 7 bases from V and 6 bases from J, leaving 8 bases between. The germline V gene encodes CDR1 KGHDR and CDR2 SFDVKD. The CDR3 nucleotides read TGTGCCACCAGCCGGGGTGCCGGGGAGCTGTTTTTT. This codes for CATSRGAGELFF.

The chain combines TRBV24-1 with TRBJ2-5; TRBD1 matches 10 bases. V was pared by 6 bases and J by 2 bases, with 5 bases of the junction left unmatched. The CDR3 is 15 residues long. Germline assignment: CDR1 KGHDR and CDR2 SFDVKD. The CDR3 here is CATSSGQGYQETQYF. CDR3 nucleotides: TGTGCCACCAGTTCGGGACAGGGGTATCAAGAGACCCAGTACTTC.

The chain employs TRBV6-6 and TRBJ2-5; 7 nucleotides agree with TRBD1. Germline V gene data show CDR1 as MNHNY and CDR2 as SVGAGI (reference sequence). The V segment lost 8 bases and the J segment 3 bases; nucleotides outside the gene matches: 9. The CDR3 is 14 residues long. CDR3: CASSGTVPKETQYF. DNA of the CDR3: TGTGCCAGCTCCGGGACAGTTCCGAAAGAGACCCAGTACTTC.

This clone has a handful of counts. This chain connects TRBV7-2 to TRBJ1-1, with TRBD1 identical over 9 bases. V dropped 5 bases and J dropped 1; count of bases not matched to a gene: 8. Germline CDR1 and CDR2: SGHTA and FQGNSA. The CDR3 consists of 16 residues. The CDR3 is CASSPGQGSKNTEAFF. CDR3 nucleotides: TGTGCCAGCAGCCCCGGACAGGGGTCTAAGAACACTGAAGCTTTCTTT.

V is TRBV5-4 and J is TRBJ1-6, with 9 nucleotides matching TRBD1. In germline, CDR1 is SGHNT, CDR2 YYREEE (reference sequence). CDR3 length equals 18 residues. With 0 bases clipped from V and 5 bases from J, the junction kept 9 bases outside the gene matches. CDR3 nucleotides: TGTGCCAGCAGCTTGGTCGGGACAGGGTGGCAAAATAATTCACCCCTCCACTTT. Its translation is CASSLVGTGWQNNSPLHF. The whole variable domain, remainder taken from reference TRBV5-4 and TRBJ1-6, is ETGVTQSPTHLIKTRGQQVTLRCSSQSGHNTVSWYQQALGQGPQFIFQYYREEENGRGNFPPRFSGLQFPNYSSELNVNALELDDSALYLCASSLVGTGWQNNSPLHFGNGTRLTVT.

This clone came up once. The rearrangement links TRBV29-1 to TRBJ2-1; weak D call: TRBD1 (6 bases). From germline, CDR1 is SQVTM and CDR2 ANQGSEA. Trimming stripped 5 bases from V and 8 bases from J, with 25 bases between. This CDR3 spans 16 amino acids. The CDR3 coding sequence is TGCAGCGTTCCGCCCCGGGACACCCCTTTTGTCGATGAGCAGTTCTTC. Translated: CSVPPRDTPFVDEQFF.

This clone has a single count. The chain links TRBV5-1 to TRBJ1-3, with a tentative D call TRBD1 (5 bases). Germline V gene lookup returns CDR1 SGHRS and CDR2 YFSETQ. The CDR3 covers 15 residues. V was cut by 4 bases and J by 2 bases, with 13 bases left in between. The DNA for the CDR3 is TGCGCCAGCAGCGGGGGACCGCAGCCTGGAAACACCATATATTTT. Amino acid sequence: CASSGGPQPGNTIYF.

This chain joins TRBV6-6 and TRBJ2-2, with TRBD2 identical over 7 bases. Germline V gene data show CDR1 as MNHNY and CDR2 as SVGAGI (reference sequence). The junction had 12 bases not matched to a gene; V was cut back by 5 bases and J by 3 bases. The CDR3 consists of 17 residues. This CDR3 reads CASSRGGAGEHTGELFF. In nucleotides, the CDR3 is TGTGCCAGCAGTCGAGGTGGGGCGGGGGAGCACACCGGGGAGCTGTTTTTT.

The rearrangement links TRBV3-1 (or the pseudogene TRBV3-2) to TRBJ2-6; TRBD1 matches 9 bases. The germline V gene has CDR1 LGHDT and CDR2 YNNKEL (reference sequence). The CDR3 runs to 17 residues. The V segment lost 4 bases and the J segment 0 bases; nucleotides outside the gene matches: 4. The CDR3 region has the DNA TGTGCCAGCAGCCCACAGGGGGCTGGCTCTGGGGCCAACGTCCTGACTTTC. Translating it yields CASSPQGAGSGANVLTF.

This chain links TRBV7-2 with TRBJ1-4, with a tentative D call TRBD1 (5 bases). Germline V gene data show CDR1 as SGHTA and CDR2 as FQGNSA. This CDR3 has 14 amino acids. V lost 1 base and J 3 bases, leaving 6 bases between the germline ends. This CDR3 reads CASSLGRANEKLFF. The CDR3 DNA is TGTGCCAGCAGCTTAGGCAGGGCTAATGAAAAACTGTTTTTT.

This rearrangement joins TRBV28 to TRBJ2-5, with D possibly matching TRBD1 (6 bases). The CDR3 is 14 amino acids. Germline V lookup: CDR1 MDHEN, CDR2 SYDVKM. The ends were cut back, 2 bases at V and 4 bases at J, with 11 bases in the middle. The CDR3 nucleotides read TGTGCCAGCAGTTTAGGGACATTGAGAGAGACCCAGTACTTC. Its translation is CASSLGTLRETQYF.

The chain employs TRBV23-1 and TRBJ2-1; 7 bases fit TRBD2. TRBV23-1 is annotated as an ORF whose role is uncertain. The CDR3 runs 15 residues. V dropped 8 bases and J dropped 6; count of bases not matched to a gene: 13. CDR3 in DNA: TGCGCCAGCGGGGGGGAGAGGGGTGTGAGCAATGAGCAGTTCTTC. It specifies CASGGERGVSNEQFF.

The chain couples TRBV19 to TRBJ1-5, with 8 nucleotides matching TRBD1. Germline values: CDR1 LNHDA, CDR2 SQIVND (reference sequence). The CDR3 spans 13 residues. V was clipped by 9 bases and J by 4 bases; unmatched bases: 5. The CDR3 is CASKNRGNQPQHF. The CDR3 nucleotides are TGTGCCAGCAAGAACAGGGGGAATCAGCCCCAGCATTTT.

This clone was observed a single time. This sequence joins TRBV6-5 and TRBJ1-1; D is unresolved. V gave up 7 bases and J gave up 5 bases, with 14 bases separating them. CDR3 length: 13 amino acids. Germline CDR1 MNHEY, CDR2 SVGAGI. The CDR3 DNA reads as TGTGCCAGCACTCCTCGGGGATGGACTGAAGCTTTCTTT. Translated, it gives CASTPRGWTEAFF.

The chain recombines TRBV5-1 with TRBJ1-3, with a possible D match to TRBD1 (5 bases). The CDR3 has 14 amino acids. The V gene's germline CDR1 is SGHRS and CDR2 YFSETQ. The V end was cut by 0 bases, the J end by 7 bases, with 11 bases between. The CDR3: CASSLAGRGNTIYF. The CDR3 DNA follows: TGCGCCAGCAGCTTGGCAGGGCGAGGGAACACCATATATTTT.

J is TRBJ1-2 and V is TRBV7-9; possibly TRBD1 for D (6 bases). The germline V and J ends were trimmed by 2 bases and 7 bases, with 14 bases remaining between them. The CDR3 is 14 residues long. Germline V gene lookup returns CDR1 SEHNR and CDR2 FQNEAQ (reference sequence). The CDR3 sequence: CASSLLGRGFGYTF. In nucleotides, the CDR3 is TGTGCCAGCAGCTTACTCGGCAGGGGATTTGGCTACACCTTC. Variable domain in full (rest from reference TRBV7-9 and TRBJ1-2): DTGVSQNPRHKITKRGQNVTFRCDPISEHNRLYWYRQTLGQGPEFLTYFQNEAQLEKSRLLSDRFSAERPKGSFSTLEIQRTEQGDSAMYLCASSLLGRGFGYTFGSGTRLTVV.

The V gene is TRBV7-9, the J gene TRBJ1-1; D perhaps matches TRBD1 (6 bases). V was pared by 8 bases and J by 5 bases, with 15 bases between. CDR1 is SEHNR and CDR2 is FQNEAQ in the germline V gene (reference sequence). CDR3 length: 13 amino acids. The CDR3 loop reads CASRPGVETEAFF. In nucleotides, the CDR3 is TGTGCCAGCCGTCCAGGGGTGGAAACTGAAGCTTTCTTT.

The CDR3 bases are TGCAGCGTAGACAGGGGCTCTGGAAACACCATATATTTT. This gives the protein CSVDRGSGNTIYF. The chain combines TRBV29-1 with TRBJ1-3, with 8 bases aligning to TRBD1. Looked up from germline, CDR1 is SQVTM and CDR2 is ANQGSEA. J lost 0 bases, V lost 6 bases, and 1 base had no gene match. There are 13 residues in the CDR3.

The CDR3 loop is CASSLGGNNEKLFF. CDR3 in DNA: TGCGCCAGCAGCTTGGGGGGAAACAATGAAAAACTGTTTTTT. V is TRBV5-1 and J is TRBJ1-4; D gene unclear. The V gene's germline CDR1 is SGHRS and CDR2 YFSETQ. The CDR3 loop spans 14 amino acids. Trimming stripped 0 bases from V and 5 bases from J, with 8 bases between.

The chain uses TRBV5-4 and TRBJ1-2, with 12 bases lining up with TRBD1. The germline gives CDR1 SGHNT, CDR2 YYREEE (reference sequence). CDR3 length: 14 residues. J gave up 7 bases and V 4 bases, and 5 bases lay outside the gene matches. CDR3 sequence (DNA): TGTGCCAGCAGCGCCCCGGGACAGGGGGCTGGCTACACCTTC. Translated: CASSAPGQGAGYTF.

The chain has TRBV7-2 and TRBJ2-4; no firm D call. CDR1 SGHTA and CDR2 FQGNSA come from the germline V gene. The CDR3 sequence is 13 residues long. The germline V and J ends were trimmed by 1 base and 4 bases, with 5 bases remaining between them. This CDR3 is CASSLVPKNIQYF. For the CDR3, the DNA is TGTGCCAGCAGCTTAGTCCCAAAAAACATTCAGTACTTC.